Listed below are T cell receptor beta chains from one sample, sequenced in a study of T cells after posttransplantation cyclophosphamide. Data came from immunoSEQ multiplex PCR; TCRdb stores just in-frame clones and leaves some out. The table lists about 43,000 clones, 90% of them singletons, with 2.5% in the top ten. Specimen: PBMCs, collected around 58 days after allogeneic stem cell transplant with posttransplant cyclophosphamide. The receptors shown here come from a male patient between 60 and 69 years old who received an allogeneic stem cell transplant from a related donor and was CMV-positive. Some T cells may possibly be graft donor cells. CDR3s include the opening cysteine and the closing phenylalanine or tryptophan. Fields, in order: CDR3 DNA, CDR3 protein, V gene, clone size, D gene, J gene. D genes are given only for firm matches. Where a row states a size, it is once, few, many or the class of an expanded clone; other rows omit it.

cdr3_nt: TGTGCCAGCTCACCACCGGACAGGCCCTACGAGCAGTACTTC; cdr3_aa: CASSPPDRPYEQYF; v_call: TRBV18; clone_size: -; d_call: TRBD1; j_call: TRBJ2-7
cdr3_nt: TGTGCCAGCAGCGTAAGGAATACGGGGGGGGTCAAAAACATTCAGTACTTC; cdr3_aa: CASSVRNTGGVKNIQYF; v_call: TRBV9; clone_size: -; d_call: TRBD2; j_call: TRBJ2-4
cdr3_nt: TGCGCCAGCAGCACGACAGGGTATAGGTCTGGGGCCAACGTCCTGACTTTC; cdr3_aa: CASSTTGYRSGANVLTF; v_call: TRBV5-1; clone_size: -; d_call: TRBD1; j_call: TRBJ2-6
cdr3_nt: TGCGCCAGCAGCCAAGATGGAAGGTCGGGTGAAAAACTGTTTTTT; cdr3_aa: CASSQDGRSGEKLFF; v_call: TRBV4-1; clone_size: few; d_call: -; j_call: TRBJ1-4
cdr3_nt: TGCGCCAGCAGCTTGTCGGCGGGGAGGGAGACCCAGTACTTC; cdr3_aa: CASSLSAGRETQYF; v_call: TRBV5-1; clone_size: -; d_call: -; j_call: TRBJ2-5
cdr3_nt: TGTGCCAGCAGTGTGGGGGGACTAGCGGGGGGGCGAGAGACCCAGTACTTC; cdr3_aa: CASSVGGLAGGRETQYF; v_call: TRBV2; clone_size: -; d_call: TRBD2; j_call: TRBJ2-5
cdr3_nt: TGTGCCAGCAGGACTACGAGTTCACTATCTAAAGCTTTCTTT; cdr3_aa: CASRTTSSLSKAFF; v_call: TRBV11-2; clone_size: few; d_call: -; j_call: TRBJ1-1
cdr3_nt: TGCGCCAGCAGTCAAGACATCGGGACGGGGGTCTACGAGCAGTACTTC; cdr3_aa: CASSQDIGTGVYEQYF; v_call: TRBV10-2; clone_size: -; d_call: -; j_call: TRBJ2-7
cdr3_nt: TGTGCCAGCAGTCTACGCGGGGGGGTAGTCAATGAGCAGTTCTTC; cdr3_aa: CASSLRGGVVNEQFF; v_call: TRBV6-5; clone_size: -; d_call: TRBD2; j_call: TRBJ2-1
cdr3_nt: TGTGCCAGCAGCCCGGGGACAGGTCGGTCCCTAAACACCATATATTTT; cdr3_aa: CASSPGTGRSLNTIYF; v_call: TRBV7-9; clone_size: -; d_call: TRBD1; j_call: TRBJ1-3
cdr3_nt: TGCGCCAGCAGCTTGGCTGCGCTAAACACTGAAGCTTTCTTT; cdr3_aa: CASSLAALNTEAFF; v_call: TRBV5-1; clone_size: -; d_call: -; j_call: TRBJ1-1